Below are 22 T cell receptor beta chains sequenced from a single sample in a study of cytomegalovirus exposure and HLA in healthy donors. The PCR contained 60 Vbeta and 13 Jbeta primers. Using immunoSEQ multiplex PCR, the repertoire was profiled, and TCRdb retains in-frame clones only, with some absent. Among 130,000 to 150,000 clones listed, roughly 80% were seen once. The source material was PBMCs. These TCRs come from a man in his forties or fifties in good health and CMV-seronegative.

The V and J genes are TRBV9 and TRBJ1-3, with D unresolved. V gave up 10 bases and J gave up 1 base, with 3 bases separating them. CDR1 is SGDLS and CDR2 is YYNGEE in the germline V gene. The CDR3 length is 10 residues. The CDR3 sequence is CASSGNTIYF. CDR3 nucleotides: TGTGCCTCATCTGGAAACACCATATATTTT.

The CDR3 coding sequence is TGTGCCAGCACCCGAGGGAGGGGCTTAAGGACTGAAGCTTTCTTT. It translates to CASTRGRGLRTEAFF. The chain employs TRBV25-1 and TRBJ1-1, with D possibly matching TRBD1 (5 bases). CDR3 length: 15 residues. The V end was cut by 7 bases, the J end by 5 bases, with 20 bases between. CDR1 and CDR2 from the germline V gene are MGHDK and SYGVNS. The full variable domain, rest sourced from reference TRBV25-1 and TRBJ1-1, is EADIYQTPRYLVIGTGKKITLECSQTMGHDKMYWYQQDPGMELHLIHYSYGVNSTEKGDLSSESTVSRIRTEHFPLTLESARPSHTSQYLCASTRGRGLRTEAFFGQGTRLTVV.

The chain combines TRBV10-3 with TRBJ2-1, with 9 bases lining up with TRBD1. CDR1 and CDR2 from the germline V gene are ENHRY and SYGVKD. J lost 4 bases, V lost 10 bases, and 11 bases had no gene match. This CDR3 comprises 15 residues. The CDR3 DNA sequence: TGTGCCACGCTGGGACAGGGAGCTTCTTACAATGAGCAGTTCTTC. Translating it yields CATLGQGASYNEQFF.

The chain uses TRBV27 and TRBJ1-5; D uncertain. From germline, CDR1 is MNHEY and CDR2 SMNVEV (reference sequence). CDR3 length equals 13 residues. Deletions cut 4 bases from V and 3 bases from J, with 7 bases between. The CDR3 DNA is TGTGCCAGCAGTTCACAGTACAATCAGCCCCAGCATTTT. Translation: CASSSQYNQPQHF.

This chain uses TRBV29-1 with TRBJ2-3; D uncertain. The CDR3 is made up of 13 amino acids. Germline V gives CDR1 SQVTM, CDR2 ANQGSEA. V was cut by 6 bases and J by 5 bases, with 15 bases left in between. This CDR3 reads CSVPGVGEDTQYF. Written as DNA, the CDR3 is TGCAGCGTCCCCGGTGTGGGCGAAGATACGCAGTATTTT.

The chain joins TRBV5-6 to TRBJ2-1; TRBD2 might be the D (6 bases). The V gene's germline CDR1 is SGHDT and CDR2 YYEEEE. The length of the CDR3 is 15 residues. V lost 2 bases and J 3 bases, leaving 12 bases between the germline ends. The CDR3 DNA sequence: TGTGCCAGCAGCTTCCGGGACTTTTTCTACAATGAGCAGTTCTTC. Amino acid sequence: CASSFRDFFYNEQFF.

This chain uses TRBV5-8 with TRBJ1-3, with 7 bases aligning to TRBD1. The CDR3 is 16 residues long. Trimming at V came to 6 bases and at J to 3 bases, leaving 12 bases not matched to a gene. Germline V lookup: CDR1 SGHTS, CDR2 YDEGEE. CDR3 sequence reads: CASTQGDGRLGNTIYF. CDR3 DNA: TGTGCCAGCACCCAGGGGGACGGACGACTTGGAAACACCATATATTTT.

Details on this clone: The sample holds other DNA sequences that translate to the same CDR3. The chain joins TRBV15 to TRBJ1-5, with 7 bases that match TRBD1. This CDR3 is built from 12 residues. The V and J ends lost 3 bases and 7 bases, in that order; junction bases with no gene match: 0. CDR1 is LNHNV, CDR2 YYDKDF, per germline (reference sequence). CDR3 loop: CATSRDRQPQHF. Here the CDR3 DNA reads TGTGCCACCAGCAGGGACAGGCAGCCCCAGCATTTT.

The chain combines TRBV10-2 with TRBJ2-7; possibly TRBD1 for D (6 bases). The length of the CDR3 is 15 residues. Trimming pared 3 bases from V and 0 bases from J, leaving 12 bases between. Germline CDR1 WSHSY, CDR2 SAAADI. CDR3 residues: CASSDWGRGSYEQYF. The CDR3 DNA reads TGCGCCAGCAGTGATTGGGGCAGGGGCTCCTACGAGCAGTACTTC.

The V call is TRBV6-1, the J call TRBJ1-5; 8 bases fit TRBD1. V lost 6 bases to trimming and J lost 4 bases; unmatched junction nucleotides: 8. Germline assignment: CDR1 MNHNS and CDR2 SASEGT. The CDR3 is 15 residues long. The CDR3 DNA reads as TGTGCCAGCAGGGGTCAGGGGGCAGGTAATCAGCCCCAGCATTTT. It specifies CASRGQGAGNQPQHF.

The chain combines TRBV28 with TRBJ2-5; 8 positions agree with TRBD1. V shed 5 bases, J shed 5 bases, and the junction held 7 bases outside the gene matches. CDR3 length equals 14 residues. Germline assignment: CDR1 MDHEN and CDR2 SYDVKM. In nucleotides, the CDR3 is TGTGCCAGCAGTCCACCGACAGGGGTGGAGACCCAGTACTTC. It specifies CASSPPTGVETQYF.

Details on this clone: Other DNA sequences from this sample encode an identical CDR3 as well. V is TRBV28 and J is TRBJ2-5; TRBD2 is a possible D gene (5 bases). Germline loops: CDR1 MDHEN, CDR2 SYDVKM. Between the trimmed V and J ends, which lost 4 bases and 0 bases, there was a span of 18 bases. The CDR3 has 17 amino acids. CDR3 in amino acids: CASSSYTSGLYQETQYF. The DNA of the CDR3 is TGTGCCAGCAGTTCCTACACGAGCGGACTGTACCAAGAGACCCAGTACTTC. The variable domain in full, with the rest retrieved from reference TRBV28 and TRBJ2-5, is DVKVTQSSRYLVKRTGEKVFLECVQDMDHENMFWYRQDPGLGLRLIYFSYDVKMKEKGDIPEGYSVSREKKERFSLILESASTNQTSMYLCASSSYTSGLYQETQYFGPGTRLLVL.

The CDR3 nucleotides are TGTGCCAGCAGGCCGACACAGGGGGCAGGCTATGGCTACACCTTC. This codes for CASRPTQGAGYGYTF. This rearrangement joins TRBV6-5 to TRBJ1-2, with TRBD1 matching 9 bases. The V gene's germline CDR1 is MNHEY and CDR2 SVGAGI. J gave up 4 bases and V 6 bases, and 9 bases lay outside the gene matches. The CDR3 covers 15 residues.

The chain recombines TRBV14 with TRBJ2-1; 10 bases match TRBD1. The CDR3 loop spans 14 amino acids. With 6 bases clipped from V and 9 bases from J, the junction kept 8 bases outside the gene matches. Germline V gene lookup returns CDR1 SGHDN and CDR2 FVKESK. The CDR3 loop is CASRRQGADSEQFF. The CDR3 DNA follows: TGTGCCAGCAGAAGACAGGGGGCGGATAGTGAGCAGTTCTTC.

This chain links TRBV29-1 with TRBJ1-5; TRBD1 is a possible D gene (5 bases). This CDR3 is built from 15 residues. Germline lookup yields CDR1 SQVTM and CDR2 ANQGSEA. Trimming stripped 5 bases from V and 9 bases from J, with 23 bases between. The CDR3 DNA sequence: TGCAGCGTTTCGGTGGGGGACCCGGGAGTTTCGCCCCAGCATTTT. It yields the protein CSVSVGDPGVSPQHF.

The gene calls are TRBV5-1 and TRBJ2-6; D not certain. Trimming left V 7 bases short and J 0 bases short, with 14 bases between. Germline loops: CDR1 SGHRS, CDR2 YFSETQ. The CDR3 length is 16 residues. For the CDR3, the DNA is TGCGCCAGCCTCGGGTTGCTCCACTCTGGGGCCAACGTCCTGACTTTC. Translation gives CASLGLLHSGANVLTF.

This chain uses TRBV30 with TRBJ1-6; 7 bases are shared with TRBD1. The CDR3 covers 15 residues. CDR1 and CDR2 from the germline V gene are GTSNPN and SVGIG (reference sequence). V dropped 3 bases and J dropped 5; count of bases not matched to a gene: 7. The CDR3 DNA reads as TGTGCCTGGAGAGAAGACAGGGCAAATAATTCACCCCTCCACTTT. Translating gives CAWREDRANNSPLHF.

This rearrangement joins TRBV4-3 to TRBJ1-1; perhaps TRBD1 as D (5 bases). The CDR3 contains 14 residues. Germline CDR1 reads LGHNA; CDR2 reads YSLEER. Deletions cut 4 bases from V and 11 bases from J, with 20 bases between. CDR3 sequence reads: CASSPGLLTLGAFF. The CDR3 DNA reads as TGCGCCAGCAGCCCGGGACTTTTAACCTTGGGGGCTTTCTTT.

This sequence joins TRBV18 and TRBJ2-3; the match to TRBD1 covers 8 bases. Trimming removed 8 bases from V and 4 bases from J; junction bases left unmatched: 8. In germline, CDR1 is KGHSH, CDR2 LQKENI. The CDR3 length is 14 residues. CDR3 coding DNA: TGTGCCAGCACTCCGGACAGGGCAGCAGATACGCAGTATTTT. Translated: CASTPDRAADTQYF.

This rearrangement joins TRBV25-1 to TRBJ2-5; D might be TRBD2 (5 bases). The CDR3 totals 12 residues. The germline V gene has CDR1 MGHDK and CDR2 SYGVNS. Trimming stripped 3 bases from V and 7 bases from J, with 9 bases between. The CDR3 nucleotides read TGTGCCAGCAGTGATTTCGCGGGGACCCAGTACTTC. This gives the protein CASSDFAGTQYF.

The V gene is TRBV9, the J gene TRBJ2-7, with 10 bases lining up with TRBD1. CDR1 SGDLS and CDR2 YYNGEE come from the germline V gene. The junction had 4 bases not matched to a gene; V was cut back by 0 bases and J by 7 bases. There are 14 residues in the CDR3. The CDR3: CASSVVGQGVEQYF. The CDR3 nucleotides are TGTGCCAGCAGCGTAGTTGGACAGGGGGTGGAGCAGTACTTC. Full variable domain (remainder filled in from reference TRBV9 and TRBJ2-7): DSGVTQTPKHLITATGQRVTLRCSPRSGDLSVYWYQQSLDQGLQFLIQYYNGEERAKGNILERFSAQQFPDLHSELNLSSLELGDSALYFCASSVVGQGVEQYFGPGTRLTVT.

The V gene is TRBV10-3, the J gene TRBJ2-2, with no clear D. This CDR3 region has 15 residues. CDR1 is ENHRY and CDR2 is SYGVKD in the germline V gene. V lost 3 bases and J 3 bases, leaving 11 bases between the germline ends. The CDR3 DNA is TGTGCCATCAGTGATAGAGGCAGCTACACCGGGGAGCTGTTTTTT. This encodes CAISDRGSYTGELFF.